This T cell receptor beta chain was documented in a study of regulatory T cells in long-lasting Graves disease. General study findings and limits: There were preferences for TRBV28, TRBJ1-2 and TRBJ2-5 in persistent disease. Thyroid tissue went unstudied; only peripheral blood was examined. Fewer public clonotypes were shared by new patients (roughly 970) than by persistent patients (roughly 2,600). Small numbers of samples may have cut accuracy.

Germline assignment: CDR1 SGHTA and CDR2 FQGNSA. The CDR3 spans 16 residues. V shed 5 bases and J 6 bases; nucleotides not matched to a gene: 14. Stated time point: persistent/refractory GD, antithyroid drugs over 5 years with positive TRAb. PBMCs were the source of the RNA used for TCR sequencing. With iRepertoire HTBI primers and Arm-PCR of CDR3 regions, TCR beta libraries were built. TCRdb itself ran the multiplex PCR reads through MiXCR, one entry per CDR3 protein. The table has about 450,000 distinct CDR3 sequences, around a quarter seen once. A few counts support this clonotype. The antigen remains unidentified.

The sample in question was peripheral blood mononuclear cells (PBMCs), obtained when the disease was refractory, from a patient treated with antithyroid drugs. This sequence joins TRBV7-2 and TRBJ2-7, with TRBD2 matching over 9 bases. The TCR comes from a female donor with Graves disease. In DNA, the CDR3 is TGTGCCAGCAGCCTTTTCCTGGGACTAGCTGCTGGCGAGCAGTACTTC. It codes for CASSLFLGLAAGEQYF.